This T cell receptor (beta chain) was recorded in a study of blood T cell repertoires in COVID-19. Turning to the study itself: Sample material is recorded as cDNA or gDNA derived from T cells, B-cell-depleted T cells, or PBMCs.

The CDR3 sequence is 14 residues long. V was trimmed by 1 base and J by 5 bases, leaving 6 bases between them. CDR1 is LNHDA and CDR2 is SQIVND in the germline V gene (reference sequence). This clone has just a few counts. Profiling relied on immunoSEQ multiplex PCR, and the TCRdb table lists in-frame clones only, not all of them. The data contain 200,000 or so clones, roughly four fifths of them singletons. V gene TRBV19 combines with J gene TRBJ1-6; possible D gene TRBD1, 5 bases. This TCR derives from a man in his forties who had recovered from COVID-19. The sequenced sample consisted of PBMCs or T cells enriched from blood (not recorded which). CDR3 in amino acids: CASSIVGHNSPLHF. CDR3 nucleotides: TGTGCCAGTAGTATAGTGGGGCATAATTCACCCCTCCACTTT.